Listed below are T cell receptor beta chains from one sample, sequenced in a study of blood T cell repertoires in COVID-19. Repertoires were generated with immunoSEQ multiplex PCR, while TCRdb's copy carries only in-frame clones and drops some. This table holds approximately 320,000 clones, 87% found once. The sample consisted of PBMCs or T cells enriched from blood (not recorded which). The receptors derive from a woman aged 18-29 years who had recovered from COVID-19. The CDR3 runs from the conserved cysteine through the conserved F or W. Each record gives: V gene, J gene, clone size, D gene, CDR3 protein, CDR3 DNA. A D gene is named only where the DNA matches it firmly. Clone size is stated in some rows and not others, as once, few, many or a class when expanded.

TRBV18	TRBJ1-1	.	.	CASSPRMEGGYTEAFF	TGTGCCAGCTCACCAAGGATGGAGGGGGGGTACACTGAAGCTTTCTTT
TRBV7-6	TRBJ2-1	.	.	CASSLVRGTYNEQFF	TGTGCCAGCAGCTTAGTACGCGGAACCTACAATGAGCAGTTCTTC
TRBV27	TRBJ1-6	.	TRBD1	CASRLGTGLGPYNSPLHF	TGTGCCAGCAGATTAGGGACAGGGCTCGGGCCATATAATTCACCCCTCCACTTT
TRBV30	TRBJ1-5	.	.	CAWSAPPVQPQHF	TGTGCCTGGAGTGCCCCCCCGGTCCAGCCCCAGCATTTT
TRBV5-1	TRBJ1-6	.	TRBD1	CASSLAQGVGSPLHF	TGCGCCAGCAGCTTGGCCCAGGGGGTAGGTTCACCCCTCCACTTT
TRBV28	TRBJ2-7	.	TRBD1	CASSRQTGREQYF	TGTGCCAGCAGTCGTCAGACAGGGCGCGAGCAGTACTTC
TRBV4-3	TRBJ2-3	.	TRBD2	CASSLQRGWDTQYF	TGCGCCAGCAGCCTCCAGCGGGGGTGGGATACGCAGTATTTT
TRBV27	TRBJ1-2	.	.	CASSLDGGWGGYTF	TGTGCCAGCAGTTTAGACGGGGGATGGGGTGGCTACACCTTC
TRBV30	TRBJ1-2	.	.	CAWSAQGGNGYTF	TGTGCCTGGAGTGCCCAGGGTGGTAATGGCTACACCTTC
TRBV7-9	TRBJ1-1	once	TRBD1	CASSRTGGRGIREAFF	TGTGCCAGCAGTCGTACAGGGGGCCGAGGAATACGTGAAGCTTTCTTT
TRBV7-6	TRBJ2-7	few	TRBD2	CASSLFVVAGTPSSYEQYF	TGTGCCAGCAGCTTATTCGTAGTAGCGGGGACCCCGAGCTCCTACGAGCAGTACTTC
TRBV1	TRBJ2-7	once	.	CTSSPTRGRGYEQYF	TGCACCAGCAGCCCCACCAGGGGGCGCGGTTACGAGCAGTACTTC
TRBV4-3	TRBJ1-6	.	TRBD1	CASSQDTGVGGSPLHF	TGCGCCAGCAGCCAGGACACAGGGGTTGGCGGTTCACCCCTCCACTTT
TRBV7-2	TRBJ2-7	.	TRBD2	CASSLLLSPSGRDSYEQYF	TGTGCCAGCAGCTTACTATTGTCCCCTAGCGGGAGGGATTCCTACGAGCAGTACTTC
TRBV19	TRBJ2-3	.	.	CASSITPGGFTDTQYF	TGTGCCAGTAGTATTACCCCGGGGGGCTTCACAGATACGCAGTATTTT
TRBV28	TRBJ1-2	.	.	CASREWGLSGDGYTF	TGTGCCAGCAGGGAGTGGGGCCTCTCGGGGGATGGCTACACCTTC
TRBV19	TRBJ1-2	.	.	CASSVRQRDNGYTF	TGTGCCAGTAGTGTCCGACAAAGGGACAATGGCTACACCTTC
TRBV6-5	TRBJ1-3	.	.	CASRINHSGNTIYF	TGTGCCAGCAGAATCAATCACTCTGGAAACACCATATATTTT
TRBV11-2	TRBJ2-7	.	TRBD2	CASSLTSGTYVAGEQYF	TGTGCCAGCAGCTTAACTAGCGGGACGTACGTAGCGGGGGAGCAGTACTTC
TRBV6-5	TRBJ1-2	few	TRBD1	CASSPQTTGAYGYTF	TGTGCCAGCAGTCCACAAACAACAGGGGCCTATGGCTACACCTTC
TRBV28	TRBJ1-4	.	TRBD1	CASRDRASEKLFF	TGTGCCAGCAGAGACAGGGCGAGTGAAAAACTGTTTTTT
TRBV19	TRBJ1-1	.	.	CASSIDLEANTEAFF	TGTGCCAGTAGTATAGATCTGGAGGCTAACACTGAAGCTTTCTTT
TRBV7-3	TRBJ2-2	many	TRBD2	CASSFTGGYTGELFF	TGTGCCAGCAGCTTTACGGGAGGTTATACCGGGGAGCTGTTTTTT
TRBV7-9	TRBJ1-1	.	.	CASSFIDRGNTEAFF	TGTGCCAGCAGCTTTATCGACAGAGGGAACACTGAAGCTTTCTTT
TRBV4-1	TRBJ1-1	.	.	CASSPLHRLGNTEAFF	TGCGCCAGCAGCCCCCTGCACCGCCTAGGGAACACTGAAGCTTTCTTT
TRBV3-1/TRBV3-2	TRBJ2-1	.	TRBD2	CASASGVSSYNEQFF	TGTGCCAGCGCTAGCGGGGTAAGCTCCTACAATGAGCAGTTCTTC
TRBV7-6	TRBJ2-7	.	TRBD1	CASSLVPGQGAGEQYF	TGTGCCAGCAGCTTAGTCCCGGGACAGGGGGCGGGGGAGCAGTACTTC
TRBV19	TRBJ2-7	.	TRBD1	CASSIRAGTGGLYEQYF	TGTGCCAGTAGTATAAGGGCTGGGACAGGCGGTCTCTACGAGCAGTACTTC
TRBV6-5	TRBJ2-6	.	.	CASFADSSGANVLTF	TGTGCCAGCTTCGCGGACAGCTCTGGGGCCAACGTCCTGACTTTC
TRBV2	TRBJ2-7	.	.	CASSEQGIRYEQYF	TGTGCCAGCAGTGAACAGGGGATAAGATACGAGCAGTACTTC
TRBV7-2	TRBJ1-5	.	.	CASSLVSGSNQPQHF	TGTGCCAGCAGCTTAGTGTCGGGATCAAATCAGCCCCAGCATTTT
TRBV19	TRBJ2-1	.	.	CASSRSRFNEQFF	TGTGCCAGTAGCCGATCTAGGTTCAATGAGCAGTTCTTC
TRBV18	TRBJ2-2	once	TRBD1	CASSPTGGADGELFF	TGTGCCAGCTCACCAACAGGGGGCGCGGACGGGGAGCTGTTTTTT
TRBV18	TRBJ1-1	.	.	CASSPLGEGGTEAFF	TGTGCCAGCTCACCACTCGGGGAAGGAGGCACTGAAGCTTTCTTT
TRBV28	TRBJ1-2	.	TRBD1	CAVTPGQTYGYTF	TGTGCCGTAACTCCGGGACAGACCTATGGCTACACCTTC
TRBV11-2	TRBJ2-7	.	TRBD2	CASSSNGGAYEQYF	TGTGCCAGCAGCTCTAACGGGGGGGCCTACGAGCAGTACTTC
TRBV27	TRBJ2-1	.	TRBD2	CASSSLGTSVYNEQFF	TGTGCCAGCAGTTCATTGGGGACTAGCGTTTACAATGAGCAGTTCTTC